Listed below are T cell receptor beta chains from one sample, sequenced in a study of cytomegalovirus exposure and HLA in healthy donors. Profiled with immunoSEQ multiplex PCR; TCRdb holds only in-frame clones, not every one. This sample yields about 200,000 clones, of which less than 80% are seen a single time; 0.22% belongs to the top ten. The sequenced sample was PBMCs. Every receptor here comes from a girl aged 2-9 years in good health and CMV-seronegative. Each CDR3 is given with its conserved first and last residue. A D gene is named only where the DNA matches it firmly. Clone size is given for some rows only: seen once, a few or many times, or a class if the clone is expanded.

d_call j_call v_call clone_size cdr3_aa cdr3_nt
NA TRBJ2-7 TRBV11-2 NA CASSYRSPPDEQYF TGTGCCAGCAGCTACCGATCCCCTCCGGACGAGCAGTACTTC
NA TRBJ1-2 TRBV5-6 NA CASSGTSGGAEDVNGYTF TGTGCCAGCAGCGGCACCTCGGGGGGCGCGGAGGATGTAAATGGCTACACCTTC
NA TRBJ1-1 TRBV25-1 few CASSEYGQMNTEAFF TGTGCCAGCAGTGAATATGGGCAGATGAACACTGAAGCTTTCTTT
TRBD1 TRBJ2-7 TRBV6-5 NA CASSYYRTGTYEQYF TGTGCCAGCAGTTACTATCGGACAGGGACCTACGAGCAGTACTTC
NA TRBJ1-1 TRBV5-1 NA CASSLWEGDNTEAFF TGCGCCAGCAGCTTGTGGGAGGGAGATAACACTGAAGCTTTCTTT
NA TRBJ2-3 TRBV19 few CAAGQPTTQYF TGTGCCGCGGGACAGCCGACTACGCAGTATTTT
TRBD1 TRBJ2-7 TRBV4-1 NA CASSLTRDRFYEQYF TGCGCCAGCAGCCTGACACGGGACAGATTCTACGAGCAGTACTTC
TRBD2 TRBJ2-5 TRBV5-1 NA CASSLGPLASGSSREETQYF TGCGCCAGCAGCTTGGGACCTTTGGCTAGCGGGTCCTCCCGAGAGGAGACCCAGTACTTC
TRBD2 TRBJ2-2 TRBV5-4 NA CASSSILAGAGTGELFF TGTGCCAGCAGCTCGATACTAGCGGGAGCTGGCACCGGGGAGCTGTTTTTT
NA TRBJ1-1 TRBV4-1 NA CASSQPPEGRTEAFF TGCGCCAGCAGCCAACCACCGGAGGGGAGGACTGAAGCTTTCTTT
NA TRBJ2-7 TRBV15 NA CATSRDRAAYEQYF TGTGCCACCAGCAGAGACAGGGCCGCCTACGAGCAGTACTTC
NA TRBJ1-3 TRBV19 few CASSIQFLPGNTIYF TGTGCCAGTAGTATCCAGTTTCTTCCTGGAAACACCATATATTTT
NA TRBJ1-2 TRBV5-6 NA CASSLPQLPGVGYGYTF TGTGCCAGCAGCTTGCCCCAGTTGCCAGGGGTAGGCTATGGCTACACCTTC
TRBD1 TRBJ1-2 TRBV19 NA CASNPGQGIGGYTF TGTGCCAGTAACCCGGGACAGGGCATAGGCGGCTACACCTTC
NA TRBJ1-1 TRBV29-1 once CSVIGQIAGTEAFF TGCAGCGTCATAGGACAGATCGCGGGCACTGAAGCTTTCTTT
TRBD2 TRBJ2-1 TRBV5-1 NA CASRSGLAGYNEQFF TGCGCCAGCAGATCCGGACTAGCGGGCTACAATGAGCAGTTCTTC
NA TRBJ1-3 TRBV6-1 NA CASSVRQRPNTIYF TGTGCCAGCAGTGTAAGACAGCGACCAAACACCATATATTTT
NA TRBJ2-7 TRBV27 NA CASKAGQAYEQYF TGTGCCAGCAAAGCGGGCCAAGCCTACGAGCAGTACTTC
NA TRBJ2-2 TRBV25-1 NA CASSVRQNTGELFF TGTGCCAGCAGTGTCCGACAGAACACCGGGGAGCTGTTTTTT
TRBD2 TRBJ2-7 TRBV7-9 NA CASSSTRATSGSTYEQYF TGTGCCAGCAGCTCCACCCGAGCGACTAGCGGGAGCACGTACGAGCAGTACTTC
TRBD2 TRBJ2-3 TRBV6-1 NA CASRLANTDTQYF TGTGCCAGCAGACTAGCGAACACAGATACGCAGTATTTT
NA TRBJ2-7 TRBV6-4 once CASSDSTPGLGCRQDEQYF TGTGCCAGCAGTGACTCGACGCCAGGTCTTGGTTGCCGACAAGACGAGCAGTACTTC
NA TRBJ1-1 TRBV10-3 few CAISESPPRGTEAFF TGTGCCATCAGTGAGTCGCCTCCACGGGGGACTGAAGCTTTCTTT